A selection of T cell receptor beta chains follows, all from one sample in a study of cytomegalovirus exposure and HLA in healthy donors. Generated by immunoSEQ multiplex PCR, the TCRdb table keeps only in-frame clones and is missing some. The data hold approximately 190,000 clones, with around 75% observed a single time. Input material: PBMCs. These receptors all stem from a woman in her 30s in good health and CMV-seropositive. CDR3s include the opening cysteine and the closing phenylalanine or tryptophan. A D gene is named only where the DNA matches it firmly. Clone sizes are given selectively: once, few, many, or a class where the clone is expanded.

CDR3aa | CDR3nt | v_gene | abundance | j_gene | len | d_gene
CASSHYSSDNYGYTF | TGCGCCAGCAGCCACTACAGCTCGGATAACTATGGCTACACCTTC | TRBV4-1 | - | TRBJ1-2 | 15 | -
CASSPRTFRGDGQETQYF | TGTGCCAGCTCACCCCGGACTTTCAGGGGGGACGGCCAAGAGACCCAGTACTTC | TRBV18 | - | TRBJ2-5 | 18 | -
CASSLESGTGTNEQYF | TGTGCCAGCAGCTTAGAGTCTGGGACAGGGACCAACGAGCAGTACTTC | TRBV7-2 | - | TRBJ2-7 | 16 | TRBD1
CASSIEGQIYSYTF | TGTGCCAGTAGTATAGAGGGACAGATCTATAGCTACACCTTC | TRBV19 | - | TRBJ1-2 | 14 | TRBD1
CASSISGGGTDTQYF | TGTGCCAGTAGTATCTCAGGGGGCGGAACAGATACGCAGTATTTT | TRBV19 | - | TRBJ2-3 | 15 | TRBD1
CASSELRAVRVETQYF | TGCGCCAGCAGTGAGCTCAGGGCTGTAAGAGTGGAGACCCAGTACTTC | TRBV10-2 | - | TRBJ2-5 | 16 | -
CASSSQSNYGYTF | TGTGCCAGCAGTTCCCAGTCCAACTATGGCTACACCTTC | TRBV27 | few | TRBJ1-2 | 13 | -
CAVPVDAGGYTF | TGTGCCGTCCCGGTGGATGCGGGAGGCTACACCTTC | TRBV28 | - | TRBJ1-2 | 12 | -
CAITTGINTEAFF | TGTGCCATCACGACAGGCATAAACACTGAAGCTTTCTTT | TRBV10-3 | - | TRBJ1-1 | 13 | -
CASALRDSPYNEQFF | TGTGCCAGCGCCCTGAGGGACAGTCCATACAATGAGCAGTTCTTC | TRBV28 | - | TRBJ2-1 | 15 | TRBD1
CASTGHRETQYF | TGTGCCAGCACGGGACACAGGGAGACCCAGTACTTC | TRBV6-6 | few | TRBJ2-5 | 12 | -
CASRMGQGRYEQYF | TGTGCCAGCAGAATGGGACAGGGACGCTACGAGCAGTACTTC | TRBV7-9 | once | TRBJ2-7 | 14 | TRBD1
CASGPGESYEQYF | TGTGCCAGCGGTCCGGGGGAATCCTACGAGCAGTACTTC | TRBV11-2 | - | TRBJ2-7 | 13 | -
CASLLQGYGYTF | TGTGCCAGCCTCCTCCAGGGGTATGGCTACACCTTC | TRBV7-9 | - | TRBJ1-2 | 12 | -
CASSFGLAGFNEQFF | TGTGCCAGCAGCTTCGGACTAGCGGGGTTCAATGAGCAGTTCTTC | TRBV7-3 | - | TRBJ2-1 | 15 | TRBD2
CSVEWGSGGYEQYF | TGCAGCGTTGAATGGGGGTCCGGGGGATACGAGCAGTACTTC | TRBV29-1 | - | TRBJ2-7 | 14 | -
CASGGKLNTEAFF | TGTGCCAGCGGGGGCAAACTGAACACTGAAGCTTTCTTT | TRBV6-5 | - | TRBJ1-1 | 13 | -
CASSSAAGRGEKLFF | TGTGCCAGCAGTTCCGCCGCTGGGCGGGGTGAAAAACTGTTTTTT | TRBV7-2 | - | TRBJ1-4 | 15 | -
CASSQDRGGYGYTF | TGCGCCAGCAGCCAAGATCGGGGGGGCTATGGCTACACCTTC | TRBV4-3 | few | TRBJ1-2 | 14 | -
CASSPSKLAGRWEQYF | TGTGCCAGCAGTCCATCGAAACTAGCGGGACGATGGGAGCAGTACTTC | TRBV5-6 | - | TRBJ2-7 | 16 | TRBD2
CASSSDGSGARNEQFF | TGTGCCAGCAGTTCGGACGGAAGCGGGGCCAGGAATGAGCAGTTCTTC | TRBV6-5 | - | TRBJ2-1 | 16 | TRBD2
CASSIRDRVTEKLFF | TGTGCCAGTAGTATCCGGGACAGGGTCACGGAAAAACTGTTTTTT | TRBV19 | - | TRBJ1-4 | 15 | TRBD1
CASSLLATDTQYF | TGTGCCAGCAGCTTGTTGGCCACAGATACGCAGTATTTT | TRBV5-4 | - | TRBJ2-3 | 13 | -
CASSRDRGLREQYF | TGTGCCAGCAGCCGGGACAGGGGGCTGCGGGAGCAGTACTTC | TRBV11-2 | - | TRBJ2-7 | 14 | TRBD1
CASRPGQGWDNYGYTF | TGCGCCAGCAGACCGGGACAGGGGTGGGATAACTATGGCTACACCTTC | TRBV5-1 | - | TRBJ1-2 | 16 | TRBD1
CASSWDYHEQYF | TGTGCCAGCAGCTGGGACTACCACGAGCAGTACTTC | TRBV5-4 | - | TRBJ2-7 | 12 | TRBD2
CASSGLAGGVTDTQYF | TGCGCCAGCAGCGGTCTAGCGGGAGGTGTGACAGATACGCAGTATTTT | TRBV5-1 | - | TRBJ2-3 | 16 | TRBD2
CASSLYRDTGELFF | TGTGCCAGCAGCTTGTACCGGGACACCGGGGAGCTGTTTTTT | TRBV5-6 | few | TRBJ2-2 | 14 | -
CASSYVLETGVVNYGYTF | TGTGCCAGCAGTTATGTTCTTGAGACAGGGGTAGTTAACTATGGCTACACCTTC | TRBV28 | - | TRBJ1-2 | 18 | TRBD1
CSVDHGTASNYGYTF | TGCAGCGTTGACCATGGGACAGCGTCTAACTATGGCTACACCTTC | TRBV29-1 | - | TRBJ1-2 | 15 | TRBD1
CASSLRSYEQYF | TGCGCCAGCAGCTTGAGAAGCTACGAGCAGTACTTC | TRBV5-1 | - | TRBJ2-7 | 12 | -
CASSFLADTDTQYF | TGCGCCAGCAGCTTCCTAGCGGACACAGATACGCAGTATTTT | TRBV5-1 | - | TRBJ2-3 | 14 | TRBD2
CATSETVNTEAFF | TGTGCCACGTCGGAGACAGTGAACACTGAAGCTTTCTTT | TRBV6-1 | - | TRBJ1-1 | 13 | -
CASSKAGTGGRETQYF | TGTGCCAGCAGTAAAGCCGGGACAGGGGGTCGAGAGACCCAGTACTTC | TRBV6-1 | - | TRBJ2-5 | 16 | TRBD1
CASSFNTGSSYEQYF | TGTGCCAGCAGTTTCAACACAGGGAGCTCCTACGAGCAGTACTTC | TRBV16 | - | TRBJ2-7 | 15 | -
CASMPGLAVSYEQYF | TGCGCCAGCATGCCAGGACTAGCGGTTTCCTACGAGCAGTACTTC | TRBV5-1 | few | TRBJ2-7 | 15 | TRBD2
CASRGPMNTEAFF | TGCGCCAGCAGGGGCCCGATGAACACTGAAGCTTTCTTT | TRBV10-1 | - | TRBJ1-1 | 13 | -
CASRLAGTETQYF | TGTGCCAGCAGGTTAGCGGGGACAGAGACCCAGTACTTC | TRBV14 | - | TRBJ2-5 | 13 | TRBD2
CASSRGTGGSTEAFF | TGTGCCAGCAGCCGAGGGACAGGGGGAAGCACTGAAGCTTTCTTT | TRBV5-5 | - | TRBJ1-1 | 15 | TRBD1
CASSLGGGPETQYF | TGTGCCAGCAGCTTAGGGGGGGGGCCGGAGACCCAGTACTTC | TRBV7-2 | - | TRBJ2-5 | 14 | -
CASSRQGPSPDTQYF | TGTGCCAGCAGTCGACAGGGACCCAGCCCAGATACGCAGTATTTT | TRBV6-5 | once | TRBJ2-3 | 15 | TRBD1
CASRQDREYGYTF | TGTGCCAGCCGACAGGACAGGGAGTATGGCTACACCTTC | TRBV18 | - | TRBJ1-2 | 13 | TRBD1
CASSPGGGRVLYGYTF | TGTGCCAGCAGCCCGGGGGGGGGACGCGTACTTTATGGCTACACCTTC | TRBV5-6 | once | TRBJ1-2 | 16 | -
CASSLEVLVVGSGTETQYF | TGTGCCAGCAGCTTAGAAGTCCTGGTGGTGGGTAGCGGGACTGAGACCCAGTACTTC | TRBV11-2 | - | TRBJ2-5 | 19 | TRBD2
CASSFPGSTPGELFF | TGCGCCAGCAGCTTCCCCGGGAGTACCCCCGGGGAGCTGTTTTTT | TRBV5-1 | - | TRBJ2-2 | 15 | -
CAIEPPEVSGNTIYF | TGTGCCATCGAACCCCCGGAGGTCTCTGGAAACACCATATATTTT | TRBV7-9 | - | TRBJ1-3 | 15 | -
CASSTDSYYEQYF | TGTGCCAGCAGTACGGACAGTTACTACGAGCAGTACTTC | TRBV27 | - | TRBJ2-7 | 13 | -
CASSLRHRAADSPLHF | TGTGCCAGCAGTTTGCGCCACAGGGCTGCGGACTCACCCCTCCACTTT | TRBV6-5 | - | TRBJ1-6 | 16 | -
CASSPLSTGDNGYTF | TGTGCCAGCTCACCATTAAGTACAGGGGACAATGGCTACACCTTC | TRBV18 | - | TRBJ1-2 | 15 | TRBD1
CASYRGRSPLHF | TGTGCCAGTTACAGGGGACGATCACCCCTCCACTTT | TRBV28 | - | TRBJ1-6 | 12 | TRBD1
CASSRAGETQYF | TGTGCCAGCAGCCGCGCAGGAGAGACCCAGTACTTC | TRBV4-2 | - | TRBJ2-5 | 12 | -
CASSSGRGISGANVLTF | TGTGCCAGCAGCTCCGGGCGGGGGATTTCTGGGGCCAACGTCCTGACTTTC | TRBV7-2 | - | TRBJ2-6 | 17 | TRBD2
CASSIAGANSYEQYF | TGTGCCAGTAGTATTGCGGGGGCTAACTCCTACGAGCAGTACTTC | TRBV19 | few | TRBJ2-7 | 15 | -